This T cell receptor beta chain was identified in a study of cytomegalovirus exposure and HLA in healthy donors. A note on this clone: The antigen remains unidentified.

The study's findings and limits: It was reported in a later analysis that an Asian-associated ancestry cluster showed fewer N-insertions than the roughly 670-donor mean.

This CDR3 contains 14 residues. V lost 2 bases and J lost 1, with 9 bases in between. Germline values: CDR1 SGDLS, CDR2 YYNGEE. PCR was performed using 60 Vbeta and 13 Jbeta primers. Here immunoSEQ multiplex PCR was the method, and the copy in TCRdb shows in-frame clones only, minus some. The sample holds about 160,000 clones; approximately 72% are singletons and the top ten take around 2.1%. V and J are TRBV9 and TRBJ2-5, with a weak D call TRBD1 (6 bases). This clonotype was sampled from a female donor in good health and CMV-seronegative. Sequenced material: PBMCs. The CDR3 coding sequence is TGTGCCAGCAGCGTCGGACAGTTCCAAGAGACCCAGTACTTC. Protein product: CASSVGQFQETQYF.